Below are 8 T cell receptor beta chains sequenced from a single sample in a study of shared clonotypes between healthy human individuals. Clones were sequenced by immunoSEQ multiplex PCR, and TCRdb holds only the in-frame ones, with some missing. The sample carries about 1 million clones, roughly 80% recorded once. What was sequenced was memory CD4+ T cells sorted from blood. Subset in this sample: CD45RA-negative fraction. The receptors come from a man younger than 35 in good health.

The table lists this clone with a few counts. The CDR3 is CASSRREGSYGYTF. The CDR3 DNA reads TGTGCCAGCAGCCGTCGAGAGGGGAGCTATGGCTACACCTTC. The chain uses TRBV6-5 and TRBJ1-2, with D perhaps matching TRBD1 (5 bases). CDR1 and CDR2 (germline): MNHEY, SVGAGI. Trimming pared 6 bases from V and 4 bases from J, leaving 15 bases between. The CDR3 consists of 14 residues.

The chain uses TRBV19 and TRBJ1-5; 8 nucleotides agree with TRBD1. Germline CDR1 and CDR2: LNHDA and SQIVND (reference sequence). V was pared by 3 bases and J by 7 bases, with 5 bases of the junction left unmatched. This CDR3 contains 14 residues. The chain's CDR3 is CASSIDRGPQPQHF. Here the CDR3 DNA reads TGTGCCAGTAGTATTGACAGGGGTCCGCAGCCCCAGCATTTT.

CDR3 sequence: CASSGTGTRAQHF. The CDR3 DNA sequence: TGTGCCAGCAGCGGGACAGGGACTCGGGCCCAGCATTTT. This chain joins TRBV6-1 and TRBJ1-5, with 9 bases fitting TRBD1. The CDR3 has 13 amino acids. CDR1 MNHNS and CDR2 SASEGT come from the germline V gene. After removal of 6 bases from V and 11 bases from J, the junction contained 8 bases not matched to a gene.

V usage is TRBV11-2 and J usage is TRBJ1-5; D is possibly TRBD1 (6 bases). Germline CDR1 SGHAT, CDR2 FQNNGV. The CDR3 sequence is 15 residues long. V was trimmed by 0 bases and J by 4 bases, leaving 10 bases between them. CDR3 sequence: CASSLDQGPNQPQHF. As DNA, the CDR3 is TGTGCCAGCAGCTTAGATCAGGGGCCGAATCAGCCCCAGCATTTT.

The rearrangement uses TRBV4-3 and TRBJ2-1, with TRBD1 matching over 8 bases. CDR1 is LGHNA, CDR2 YSLEER, per germline. V gave up 1 base and J gave up 7 bases; unmatched junction bases: 6. The CDR3 is 15 residues long. The CDR3 loop is CASSQVNRGFNEQFF. The CDR3 coding sequence is TGCGCCAGCAGCCAAGTAAACAGGGGGTTTAATGAGCAGTTCTTC.

The chain has TRBV2 and TRBJ1-6; D gene ambiguous. The V gene lost 6 bases and the J gene lost 4 bases, with 19 bases spanning the gap. The CDR3 length is 17 residues. CDR1 and CDR2 (germline): SNHLY, FYNNEI. The DNA of the CDR3 is TGTGCCAGCAGGCCCAGTGCCGGAAGGAATTATAATTCACCCCTCCACTTT. This codes for CASRPSAGRNYNSPLHF.

Concerning this clone: This specimen includes other DNA sequences encoding the same CDR3. The CDR3 sequence is CASSRDRGETQYF. CDR3 DNA sequence: TGTGCCAGCAGCAGGGACAGGGGAGAGACCCAGTACTTC. The rearrangement uses TRBV11-2 and TRBJ2-5, with 10 bases identical to TRBD1. Germline V gene data show CDR1 as SGHAT and CDR2 as FQNNGV. The CDR3 runs 13 residues. Trimming took 5 bases from V and 4 from J; bases not matched to a gene: 1.

The V and J genes are TRBV19 and TRBJ2-3, with 10 nucleotides matching TRBD2. CDR1 and CDR2 from the germline V gene are LNHDA and SQIVND (reference sequence). The junction had 7 bases not matched to a gene; V was cut back by 8 bases and J by 2 bases. The CDR3 is 15 amino acids. The CDR3 loop reads CASQIAGGATDTQYF. The CDR3 DNA sequence: TGTGCCAGTCAAATAGCGGGGGGCGCCACAGATACGCAGTATTTT.